The 17 T cell receptor beta chains below all came from one sample that was sequenced in a study of spatial heterogeneity in lung cancer. Stated time point: blood at routine non-recurrence follow-up after resection. TCRdb re-called the 5' RACE reads with MiXCR, one entry per CDR3 protein. Seen here are 50,000 or so distinct CDR3 sequences, 12% observed once, and the top ten hold 30% to 35%. The sample here was PBMCs, taken at follow-up. These receptors originate from a male donor with early-stage non-small cell lung cancer.

The table lists this clonotype with a few counts. This chain connects TRBV7-2 to TRBJ2-1; possibly TRBD1 for D (5 bases). The V end was cut by 3 bases, the J end by 10 bases, with 13 bases between. The CDR3 loop spans 13 amino acids. Germline CDR1 is SGHTA and CDR2 is FQGNSA. CDR3 protein: CASSFRQPGEQFF. The CDR3 nucleotides are TGTGCCAGCAGCTTTAGACAGCCTGGGGAGCAGTTCTTC.

This clonotype has just a few counts. This chain joins TRBV5-4 and TRBJ2-1; TRBD1 aligns across 10 bases. The V gene end was trimmed by 0 bases and the J gene end by 4 bases; junction bases not matched to a gene: 4. Germline-derived CDR1 and CDR2 are SGHNT and YYREEE (reference sequence). There are 16 residues in the CDR3. The CDR3, as DNA: TGTGCCAGCAGCTTGGGTGGGGACAGGGGTTACAATGAGCAGTTCTTC. Residues: CASSLGGDRGYNEQFF.

This clonotype was seen at least ten times. The chain employs TRBV7-8 and TRBJ2-7; 9 nucleotides line up with TRBD1. The CDR3 spans 15 residues. The ends lost 3 bases at V and 5 bases at J; junction bases unmatched: 8. Germline loops: CDR1 SGHVS, CDR2 FQNEAQ. CDR3 loop: CASSFLGTGIHEQYF. CDR3 sequence (DNA): TGTGCCAGCAGCTTCCTTGGGACAGGGATCCACGAGCAGTACTTC.

The CDR3 protein is CASRQGRTQETQYF. CDR3 nucleotide sequence: TGCGCCAGCAGACAGGGACGGACTCAAGAGACCCAGTACTTC. The V gene is TRBV5-1, the J gene TRBJ2-5; D possibly corresponds to TRBD1 (6 bases). V lost 5 bases, J lost 2 bases, and 13 bases lay in between. Germline V lookup: CDR1 SGHRS, CDR2 YFSETQ. CDR3 length: 14 residues.

This clonotype was found a few times. V gene TRBV5-5 combines with J gene TRBJ2-5, with D unclear. The CDR3 runs 11 residues. In germline, CDR1 is SGHKS, CDR2 YYEKEE (reference sequence). V lost 4 bases and J 8 bases, leaving 9 bases between the germline ends. CDR3 sequence (DNA): TGTGCCAGCAGCCCAAGGGAAACCCAGTACTTC. Amino acid sequence: CASSPRETQYF. Together with reference TRBV5-5 and TRBJ2-5, the CDR3 gives the full variable domain: DAGVTQSPTHLIKTRGQQVTLRCSPISGHKSVSWYQQVLGQGPQFIFQYYEKEERGRGNFPDRFSARQFPNYSSELNVNALLLGDSALYLCASSPRETQYFGPGTRLLVL.

The V and J genes are TRBV20-1 and TRBJ2-5; weak D call: TRBD1 (5 bases). Trimming stripped 6 bases from V and 5 bases from J, with 22 bases between. Germline values: CDR1 DFQATT, CDR2 SNEGSKA (reference sequence). The CDR3 is 15 amino acids. The CDR3 sequence is CSANIRVAPWETQYF. For the CDR3, the DNA is TGCAGTGCAAACATCAGGGTGGCCCCGTGGGAGACCCAGTACTTC.

This clonotype was picked up many times. The J gene is TRBJ1-5, the V gene TRBV18; TRBD1 is a possible D gene (5 bases). Germline lookup yields CDR1 KGHSH and CDR2 LQKENI. Trimming removed 2 bases from V and 4 bases from J, with 9 bases in between. This CDR3 comprises 14 residues. CDR3 coding DNA: TGTGCCAGCTCACCATCCCAGGGAAATCAGCCCCAGCATTTT. It codes for CASSPSQGNQPQHF. Full variable domain (outside the CDR3, taken from reference TRBV18 and TRBJ1-5): NAGVMQNPRHLVRRRGQEARLRCSPMKGHSHVYWYRQLPEEGLKFMVYLQKENIIDESGMPKERFSAEFPKEGPSILRIQQVVRGDSAAYFCASSPSQGNQPQHFGDGTRLSIL.

This clonotype was picked up a small number of times. V is TRBV9 and J is TRBJ1-3, with no clear D. Trimming cost V 0 bases and J 0 bases, with 13 bases left between them. The germline gives CDR1 SGDLS, CDR2 YYNGEE. The CDR3 consists of 17 residues. CDR3 region: CASSVESPTYSGNTIYF. The CDR3 nucleotides read TGTGCCAGCAGCGTAGAGAGTCCGACCTACTCTGGAAACACCATATATTTT.

V and J are TRBV4-3 and TRBJ2-3; either TRBD1 or TRBD2 may supply D (5 bases each). This CDR3 is built from 14 residues. The germline V gene encodes CDR1 LGHNA and CDR2 YSLEER. V was cut by 4 bases and J by 0 bases, with 8 bases left in between. CDR3 loop: CASSPRDSTDTQYF. CDR3 DNA sequence: TGCGCCAGCAGCCCCCGGGACAGCACAGATACGCAGTATTTT.

The table lists this clonotype with many counts. The chain couples TRBV12-3 or TRBV12-4 to TRBJ1-2; the D is unclear. The CDR3 loop spans 14 amino acids. Trimming cost V 5 bases and J 8 bases, with 18 bases left between them. The CDR3 spells CASSPPIQAGGYTF. As DNA, the CDR3 is TGTGCCAGCAGTCCTCCCATTCAAGCCGGCGGCTACACCTTC.

The chain has TRBV11-1 and TRBJ2-2; D not resolved. The CDR3 spans 15 residues. V was shortened by 1 base and J by 1 base, with 7 bases between the two germline ends. Germline loops: CDR1 SGHAT, CDR2 FQDESV (reference sequence). As DNA, the CDR3 is TGTGCCAGCAGCTTAGTTCTAGGGAACACCGGGGAGCTGTTTTTT. This encodes CASSLVLGNTGELFF.

The chain employs TRBV5-1 and TRBJ2-7; no definite D call. The V gene's germline CDR1 is SGHRS and CDR2 YFSETQ. CDR3 length: 13 residues. V was pared by 0 bases and J by 7 bases, with 11 bases between. The CDR3, as DNA: TGCGCCAGCAGCTTGGACAGTGAGATGGAGCAGTACTTC. It codes for CASSLDSEMEQYF.

This clonotype was counted at least ten times. This rearrangement joins TRBV29-1 to TRBJ1-5; D possibly corresponds to TRBD1 (5 bases). Germline CDR1 is SQVTM and CDR2 is ANQGSEA. V lost 3 bases, J lost 3 bases, and 12 bases lay in between. The CDR3 contains 14 residues. Here the CDR3 reads CSVETQGPNQPQHF. In nucleotides, the CDR3 is TGCAGCGTTGAGACCCAGGGCCCCAATCAGCCCCAGCATTTT.

This clonotype was picked up many times. V is TRBV25-1 and J is TRBJ2-5, with 9 bases fitting TRBD1. Germline CDR1 is MGHDK and CDR2 is SYGVNS. The CDR3 extends over 15 amino acids. After removal of 4 bases from V and 5 bases from J, the junction contained 8 bases not matched to a gene. The CDR3 region has the DNA TGTGCCAGCAGTGTCCCCGGGACAGGGCGTGAGACCCAGTACTTC. Translation: CASSVPGTGRETQYF.

As for this clonotype: The junction differs from germline at one of its ends, possibly a read error. V is TRBV20-1 and J is TRBJ1-5, with 12 bases matching TRBD1. CDR1 is DFQATT and CDR2 is SNEGSKA in the germline V gene (reference sequence). There are 18 residues in the CDR3. CDR3 amino acids: CSTSRDRGLSYSNQPQHF. CDR3 DNA sequence: TGCAGTACTAGCCGGGACAGGGGGCTCAGTTACAGCAATCAGCCCCAGCATTTT.

This clonotype was observed at least ten times. The V call is TRBV20-1, the J call TRBJ2-1; 10 bases map to TRBD2. Germline V gives CDR1 DFQATT, CDR2 SNEGSKA (reference sequence). Losses at the gene ends were 1 base for V and 3 bases for J; bases not matched to a gene: 6. The CDR3 consists of 16 residues. This CDR3 reads CSARGTGLADYNEQFF. The CDR3 nucleotides read TGCAGTGCTAGAGGAACTGGACTAGCGGACTACAATGAGCAGTTCTTC.

With regard to this clonotype: One base away lies a much larger clone, so this may be a sequencing read error. The CDR3 sequence is CASSYDSNYGHTF. CDR3 in DNA: TGTGCCAGCAGCTACGACAGCAACTATGGCCACACCTTC. This chain uses TRBV11-2 with TRBJ1-2; a possible D gene is TRBD1 (5 bases). Germline CDR1 reads SGHAT; CDR2 reads FQNNGV. This CDR3 has 13 residues. Full variable domain (rest looked up from reference TRBV11-2 and TRBJ1-2): EAGVAQSPRYKIIEKRQSVAFWCNPISGHATLYWYQQILGQGPKLLIQFQNNGVVDDSQLPKDRFSAERLKGVDSTLKIQPAKLEDSAVYLCASSYDSNYGHTFGSGTRLTVV.